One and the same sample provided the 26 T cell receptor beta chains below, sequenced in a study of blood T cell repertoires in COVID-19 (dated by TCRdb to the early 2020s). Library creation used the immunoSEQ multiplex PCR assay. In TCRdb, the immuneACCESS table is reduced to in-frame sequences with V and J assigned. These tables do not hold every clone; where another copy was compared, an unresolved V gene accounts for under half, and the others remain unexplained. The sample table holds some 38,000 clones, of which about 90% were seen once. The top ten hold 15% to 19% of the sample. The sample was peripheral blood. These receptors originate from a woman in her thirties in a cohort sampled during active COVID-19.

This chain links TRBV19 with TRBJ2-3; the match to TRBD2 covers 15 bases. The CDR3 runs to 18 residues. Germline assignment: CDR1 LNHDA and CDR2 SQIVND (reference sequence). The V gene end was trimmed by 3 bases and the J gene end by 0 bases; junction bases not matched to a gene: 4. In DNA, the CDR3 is TGTGCCAGTAGTATCGGACTAGCGGGAGGGTCTAGCACAGATACGCAGTATTTT. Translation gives CASSIGLAGGSSTDTQYF.

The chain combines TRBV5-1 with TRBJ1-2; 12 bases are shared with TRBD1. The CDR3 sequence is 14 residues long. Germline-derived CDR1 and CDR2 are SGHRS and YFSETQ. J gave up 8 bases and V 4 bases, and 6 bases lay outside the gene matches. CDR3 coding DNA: TGCGCCAGCAGCAAGGGACAGGGGGCGTCGGGCTACACCTTC. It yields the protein CASSKGQGASGYTF.

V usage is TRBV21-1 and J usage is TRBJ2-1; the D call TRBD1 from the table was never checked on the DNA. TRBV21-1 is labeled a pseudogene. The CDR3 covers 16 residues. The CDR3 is CASSKDSTGPFNEQFF. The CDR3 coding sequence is TGTGCCAGCAGCAAAGACTCTACAGGCCCCTTCAATGAGCAGTTCTTC.

DNA for the CDR3: TGTGCCAGCAGACAGGGACCTATGAACACTGAAGCTTTCTTT. Protein sequence: CASRQGPMNTEAFF. The chain uses TRBV6-5 and TRBJ1-1, with D tentatively TRBD1 (6 bases). The ends were cut back, 6 bases at V and 0 bases at J, with 11 bases in the middle. The CDR3 is 14 residues long. The germline CDR1 and CDR2 sequences are MNHEY and SVGAGI.

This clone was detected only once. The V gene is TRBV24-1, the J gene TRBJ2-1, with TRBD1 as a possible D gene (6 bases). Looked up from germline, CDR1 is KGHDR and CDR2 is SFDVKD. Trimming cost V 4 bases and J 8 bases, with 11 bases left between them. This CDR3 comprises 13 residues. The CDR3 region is CATSDPPGDEQFF. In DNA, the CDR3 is TGTGCCACCAGTGACCCGCCAGGGGATGAGCAGTTCTTC.

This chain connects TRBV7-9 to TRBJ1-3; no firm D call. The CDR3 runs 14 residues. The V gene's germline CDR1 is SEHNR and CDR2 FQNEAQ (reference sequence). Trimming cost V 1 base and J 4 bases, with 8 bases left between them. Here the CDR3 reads CASSLGQTGNTIYF. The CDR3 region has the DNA TGTGCCAGCAGCTTAGGCCAAACAGGAAACACCATATATTTT.

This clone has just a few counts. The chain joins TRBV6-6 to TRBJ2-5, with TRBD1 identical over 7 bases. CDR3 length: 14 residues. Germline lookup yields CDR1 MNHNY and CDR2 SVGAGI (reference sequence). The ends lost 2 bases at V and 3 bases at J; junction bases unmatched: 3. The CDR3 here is CASSYRGRKETQYF. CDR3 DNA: TGTGCCAGCAGTTACAGGGGGCGAAAAGAGACCCAGTACTTC.

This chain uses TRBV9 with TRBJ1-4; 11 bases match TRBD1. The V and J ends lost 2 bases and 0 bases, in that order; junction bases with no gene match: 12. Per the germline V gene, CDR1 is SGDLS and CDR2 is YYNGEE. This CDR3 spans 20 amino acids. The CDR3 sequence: CASSVGPGQGGYATNEKLFF. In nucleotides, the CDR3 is TGTGCCAGCAGCGTTGGTCCGGGACAGGGGGGGTATGCAACTAATGAAAAACTGTTTTTT. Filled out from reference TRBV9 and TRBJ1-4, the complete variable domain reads DSGVTQTPKHLITATGQRVTLRCSPRSGDLSVYWYQQSLDQGLQFLIQYYNGEERAKGNILERFSAQQFPDLHSELNLSSLELGDSALYFCASSVGPGQGGYATNEKLFFGSGTQLSVL.

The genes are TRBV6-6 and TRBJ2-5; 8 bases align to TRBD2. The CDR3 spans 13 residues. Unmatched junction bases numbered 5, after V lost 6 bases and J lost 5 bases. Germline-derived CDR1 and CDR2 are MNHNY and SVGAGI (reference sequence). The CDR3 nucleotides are TGTGCCAGCAGACAAGCGGGAGTGGAGACCCAGTACTTC. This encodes CASRQAGVETQYF.

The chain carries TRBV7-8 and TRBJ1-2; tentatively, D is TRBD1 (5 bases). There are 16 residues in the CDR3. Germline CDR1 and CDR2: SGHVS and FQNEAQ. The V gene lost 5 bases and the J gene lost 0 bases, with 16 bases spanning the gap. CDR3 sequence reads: CASSPRSQGSNYGYTF. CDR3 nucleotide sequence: TGTGCCAGCAGCCCGAGGTCCCAGGGATCTAACTATGGCTACACCTTC.

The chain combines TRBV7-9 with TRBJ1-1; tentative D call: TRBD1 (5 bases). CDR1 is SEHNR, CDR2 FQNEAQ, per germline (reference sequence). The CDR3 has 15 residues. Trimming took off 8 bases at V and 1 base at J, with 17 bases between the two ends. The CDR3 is CASRGWGGENTEAFF. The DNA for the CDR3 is TGTGCCAGCCGCGGGTGGGGGGGAGAGAACACTGAAGCTTTCTTT. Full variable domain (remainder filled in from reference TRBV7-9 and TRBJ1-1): DTGVSQNPRHKITKRGQNVTFRCDPISEHNRLYWYRQTLGQGPEFLTYFQNEAQLEKSRLLSDRFSAERPKGSFSTLEIQRTEQGDSAMYLCASRGWGGENTEAFFGQGTRLTVV.

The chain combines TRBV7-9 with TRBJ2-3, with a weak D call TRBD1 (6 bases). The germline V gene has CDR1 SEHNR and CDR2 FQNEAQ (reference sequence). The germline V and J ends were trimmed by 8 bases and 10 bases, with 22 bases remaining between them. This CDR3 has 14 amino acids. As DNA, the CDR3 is TGTGCCAGCCTTGGGGCAGGGGCTTACGGATCGCAGTATTTT. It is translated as CASLGAGAYGSQYF.

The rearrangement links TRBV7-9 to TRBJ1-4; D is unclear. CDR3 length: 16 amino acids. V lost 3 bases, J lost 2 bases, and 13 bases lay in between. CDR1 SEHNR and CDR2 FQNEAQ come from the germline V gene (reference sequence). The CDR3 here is CASSFGRNPTNEKLFF. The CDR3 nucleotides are TGTGCCAGCAGCTTTGGGCGAAACCCCACTAATGAAAAACTGTTTTTT.

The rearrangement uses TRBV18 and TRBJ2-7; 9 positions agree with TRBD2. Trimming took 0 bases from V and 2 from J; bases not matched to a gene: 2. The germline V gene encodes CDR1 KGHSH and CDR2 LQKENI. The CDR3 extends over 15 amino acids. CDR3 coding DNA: TGTGCCAGCTCACCACCGGGACTAGCTCCCTACGAGCAGTACTTC. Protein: CASSPPGLAPYEQYF. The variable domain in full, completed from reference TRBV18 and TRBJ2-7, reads NAGVMQNPRHLVRRRGQEARLRCSPMKGHSHVYWYRQLPEEGLKFMVYLQKENIIDESGMPKERFSAEFPKEGPSILRIQQVVRGDSAAYFCASSPPGLAPYEQYFGPGTRLTVT.

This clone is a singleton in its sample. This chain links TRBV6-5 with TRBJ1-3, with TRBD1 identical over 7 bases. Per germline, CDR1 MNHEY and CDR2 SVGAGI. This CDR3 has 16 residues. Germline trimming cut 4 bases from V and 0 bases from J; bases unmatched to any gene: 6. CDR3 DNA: TGTGCCAGCAGTTTCAACCGGGACAGCTCTGGAAACACCATATATTTT. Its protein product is CASSFNRDSSGNTIYF.

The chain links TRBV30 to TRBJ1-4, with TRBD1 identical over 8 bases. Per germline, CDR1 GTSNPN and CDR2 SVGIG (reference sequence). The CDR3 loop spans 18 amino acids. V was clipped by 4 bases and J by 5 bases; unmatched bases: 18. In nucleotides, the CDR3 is TGTGCCTGGAAAGCCAGCCCAGGGGGCGCTTCTGGGAATGAAAAACTGTTTTTT. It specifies CAWKASPGGASGNEKLFF.

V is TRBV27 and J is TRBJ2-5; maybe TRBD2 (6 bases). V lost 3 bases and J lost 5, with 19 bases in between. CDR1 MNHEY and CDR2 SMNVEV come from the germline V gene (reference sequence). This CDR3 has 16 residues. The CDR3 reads CASSFVLAAGPETQYF. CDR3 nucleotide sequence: TGTGCCAGCAGTTTCGTCCTGGCCGCGGGGCCTGAGACCCAGTACTTC.

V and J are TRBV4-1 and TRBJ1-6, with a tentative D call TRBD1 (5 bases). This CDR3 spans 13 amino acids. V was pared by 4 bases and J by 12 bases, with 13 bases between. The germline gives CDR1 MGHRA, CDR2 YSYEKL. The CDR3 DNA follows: TGCGCCAGCAGCCGCCGGGCGGGGGAACCCCTCCACTTT. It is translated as CASSRRAGEPLHF.

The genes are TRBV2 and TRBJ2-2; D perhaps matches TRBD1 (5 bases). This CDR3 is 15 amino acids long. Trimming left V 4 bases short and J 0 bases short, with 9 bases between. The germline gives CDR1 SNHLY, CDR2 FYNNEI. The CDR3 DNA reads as TGTGCCAGCAGTGTGTTCAGGGCGAACACCGGGGAGCTGTTTTTT. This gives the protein CASSVFRANTGELFF.

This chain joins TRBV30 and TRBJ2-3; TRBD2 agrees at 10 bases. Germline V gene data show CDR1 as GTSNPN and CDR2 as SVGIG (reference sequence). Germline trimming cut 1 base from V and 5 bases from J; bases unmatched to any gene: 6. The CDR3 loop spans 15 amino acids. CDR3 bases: TGTGCCTGGAGTGGCCTAGCGGGAGCGATAGATACGCAGTATTTT. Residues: CAWSGLAGAIDTQYF. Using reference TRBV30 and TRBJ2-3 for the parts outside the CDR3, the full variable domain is SQTIHQWPATLVQPVGSPLSLECTVEGTSNPNLYWYRQAAGRGLQLLFYSVGIGQISSEVPQNLSASRPQDRQFILSSKKLLLSDSGFYLCAWSGLAGAIDTQYFGPGTRLTVL.

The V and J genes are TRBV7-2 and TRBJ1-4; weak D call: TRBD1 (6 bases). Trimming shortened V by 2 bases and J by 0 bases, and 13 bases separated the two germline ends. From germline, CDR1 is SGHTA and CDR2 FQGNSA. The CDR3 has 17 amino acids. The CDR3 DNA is TGTGCCAGCAGCTTACTCCGGGACAATCCAACTAATGAAAAACTGTTTTTT. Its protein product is CASSLLRDNPTNEKLFF.

Written as DNA, the CDR3 is TGTGCCAGCAGGTCCGGGACAGGCTACGAGCAGTACTTC. Its translation is CASRSGTGYEQYF. The rearrangement joins TRBV28 to TRBJ2-7; TRBD1 matches 8 bases. The germline V gene encodes CDR1 MDHEN and CDR2 SYDVKM. CDR3 length: 13 residues. The V segment lost 6 bases and the J segment 3 bases; nucleotides outside the gene matches: 4.

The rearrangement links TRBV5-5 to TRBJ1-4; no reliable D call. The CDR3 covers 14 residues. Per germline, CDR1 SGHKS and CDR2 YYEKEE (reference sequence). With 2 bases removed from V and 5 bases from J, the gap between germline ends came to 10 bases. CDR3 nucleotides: TGTGCCAGCAGCTTTGGGCCCCAGAATGAAAAACTGTTTTTT. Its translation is CASSFGPQNEKLFF.

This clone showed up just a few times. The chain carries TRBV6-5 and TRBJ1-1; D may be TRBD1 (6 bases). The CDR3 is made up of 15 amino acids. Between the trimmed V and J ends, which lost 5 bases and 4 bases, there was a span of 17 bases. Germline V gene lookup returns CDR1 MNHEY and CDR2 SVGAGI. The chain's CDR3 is CASSPSGASGTEAFF. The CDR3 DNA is TGTGCCAGCAGTCCGTCAGGGGCTTCTGGCACTGAAGCTTTCTTT.

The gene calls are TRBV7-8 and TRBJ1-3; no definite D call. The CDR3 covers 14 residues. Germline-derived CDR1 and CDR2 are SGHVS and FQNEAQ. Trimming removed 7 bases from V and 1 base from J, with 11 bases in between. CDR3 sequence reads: CASTLTRSGNTIYF. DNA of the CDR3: TGTGCCAGCACCCTGACACGTTCTGGAAACACCATATATTTT. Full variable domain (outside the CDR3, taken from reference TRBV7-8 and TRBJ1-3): GAGVSQSPRYKVAKRGQDVALRCDPISGHVSLFWYQQALGQGPEFLTYFQNEAQLDKSGLPSDRFFAERPEGSVSTLKIQRTQQEDSAVYLCASTLTRSGNTIYFGEGSWLTVV.

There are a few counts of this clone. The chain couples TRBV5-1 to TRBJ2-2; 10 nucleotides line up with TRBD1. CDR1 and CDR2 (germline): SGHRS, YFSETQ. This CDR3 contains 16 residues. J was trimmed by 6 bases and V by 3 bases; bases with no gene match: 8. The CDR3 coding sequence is TGCGCCAGCAGCTACAGACAGGGACAGGGGTCCGGGGAGCTGTTTTTT. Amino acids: CASSYRQGQGSGELFF.